One sample yielded the 29 T cell receptor beta chains listed below, sequenced in a study of blood T cells in healthy people across ages. A second PCR, run for about 7 to 11 cycles, used a sample-barcoded 5' primer plus a J-beta primer mix. TCRdb analysed the 5' RACE reads with MiXCR anew, one entry per CDR3 protein. The profile shows approximately 2,000,000 distinct CDR3 sequences, roughly 43% of them singletons. The sample was blood. These receptors originate from a human donor in good health.

This clonotype turned up a few times. The chain links TRBV9 to TRBJ2-2; D remains ambiguous. The CDR3 has 16 residues. Germline V gives CDR1 SGDLS, CDR2 YYNGEE. Trimming took off 0 bases at V and 5 bases at J, with 14 bases between the two ends. This chain's CDR3 is CASSVVPDGATGELFF. The CDR3 nucleotides read TGTGCCAGCAGCGTAGTTCCGGACGGCGCAACCGGGGAGCTGTTTTTT.

In the case of this clonotype: One end of the junction is discordant with germline, which a read error may explain. The gene calls are TRBV12-3 or TRBV12-4 and TRBJ2-5; a possible D gene is TRBD1 (6 bases). The J call is doubtful: the DNA matches TRBJ2-4 better. The CDR3 loop spans 14 amino acids. The CDR3 here is CTSSFFDRRNIQYF. The CDR3 DNA follows: TGTACCAGCAGCTTTTTTGACAGGAGAAACATTCAGTACTTC.

This rearrangement joins TRBV5-1 to TRBJ2-7; 8 positions match TRBD1. Per the germline V gene, CDR1 is SGHRS and CDR2 is YFSETQ. With V trimmed by 0 bases and J by 6 bases, 11 bases remained unmatched. The CDR3 sequence is 16 residues long. The CDR3 DNA reads TGCGCCAGCAGCTTGGGGACAGGGATAAGTTCTGGCGAGCAGTACTTC. It codes for CASSLGTGISSGEQYF.

This rearrangement joins TRBV7-2 to TRBJ2-1; the D gene is possibly TRBD2 (6 bases). V shed 4 bases and J shed 7 bases, with 11 bases lying between them. Germline V lookup: CDR1 SGHTA, CDR2 FQGNSA. The CDR3 totals 13 residues. CDR3 sequence reads: CASSWETSNEQFF. As DNA, the CDR3 is TGTGCCAGCAGCTGGGAGACTAGTAATGAGCAGTTCTTC.

This clonotype has only a few counts. The chain recombines TRBV6-1 with TRBJ2-7; D remains unclear. The length of the CDR3 is 15 residues. V dropped 2 bases and J dropped 0 bases, with 11 bases sitting between them. CDR1 and CDR2 (germline): MNHNS, SASEGT. The DNA for the CDR3 is TGTGCCAGCAGTGAAATGGCGGAAAGCTCCTACGAGCAGTACTTC. It yields the protein CASSEMAESSYEQYF.

A single count supports this clonotype. The rearrangement uses TRBV7-9 and TRBJ1-1; possibly TRBD1 for D (5 bases). Germline CDR1 is SEHNR and CDR2 is FQNEAQ (reference sequence). The CDR3 loop spans 11 amino acids. Trimming took 5 bases from V and 11 from J, leaving 12 bases between them. The CDR3 nucleotides read TGTGCCAGCAGCGAAGGGACGGGGGCTTTCTTT. Its protein product is CASSEGTGAFF.

The V gene is TRBV2, the J gene TRBJ2-5; D call uncertain. The J call may not be correct, given that the DNA end is closer to TRBJ2-7. Germline-derived CDR1 and CDR2 are SNHLY and FYNNEI. This CDR3 is 11 amino acids long. CDR3 sequence: CASSERDEQYF. The DNA of the CDR3 is TGTGCCAGCAGTGAAAGGGACGAGCAGTACTTC.

The rearrangement links TRBV11-2 to TRBJ2-5, with D perhaps matching TRBD1 (5 bases). The J call is doubtful: the DNA matches TRBJ2-7 better. This CDR3 is built from 15 residues. Germline-derived CDR1 and CDR2 are SGHAT and FQNNGV. The CDR3 protein is CASSLDVRVSHEQYF. CDR3 DNA sequence: TGTGCCAGCAGCTTAGATGTCAGGGTAAGCCACGAGCAGTACTTC.

The chain links TRBV5-1 to TRBJ2-5; 7 bases are shared with TRBD2. The J call may not be correct, given that the DNA end is closer to TRBJ2-7. The CDR3 totals 13 residues. The germline V gene has CDR1 SGHRS and CDR2 YFSETQ. The CDR3 DNA reads as TGCGCCAGCAGCAGGGAGGGTGGTCTCGAGCAGTACTTC. This encodes CASSREGGLEQYF.

The genes are TRBV7-9 and TRBJ2-7; 8 nucleotides agree with TRBD1. Germline trimming cut 1 base from V and 2 bases from J; bases unmatched to any gene: 4. Looked up from germline, CDR1 is SEHNR and CDR2 is FQNEAQ (reference sequence). CDR3 length: 15 residues. CDR3 DNA: TGTGCCAGCAGCTTAGGGGACAGGACTACCTACGAGCAGTACTTC. Its translation is CASSLGDRTTYEQYF.

The chain uses TRBV20-1 and TRBJ2-7; D may be TRBD1 (6 bases). V dropped 5 bases and J dropped 0 bases, with 17 bases sitting between them. Looked up from germline, CDR1 is DFQATT and CDR2 is SNEGSKA (reference sequence). The CDR3 sequence is 15 residues long. CDR3 sequence: CSAQTGRTNSYEQYF. Written as DNA, the CDR3 is TGCAGTGCTCAAACAGGGAGAACCAACTCCTACGAGCAGTACTTC.

The genes are TRBV4-2 and TRBJ2-4; possibly TRBD1 for D (5 bases). CDR1 is LGHNA and CDR2 is YNFKEQ in the germline V gene. Trimming pared 1 base from V and 7 bases from J, leaving 14 bases between. The CDR3 runs to 15 residues. CDR3 sequence (DNA): TGTGCCAGCAGCCAAGCGCAGGGCGTCAATAACATTCAGTACTTC. Its translation: CASSQAQGVNNIQYF.

The chain employs TRBV29-1 and TRBJ2-7; perhaps TRBD1 as D (6 bases). The CDR3 extends over 15 amino acids. Trimming removed 4 bases from V and 5 bases from J, with 21 bases in between. Germline CDR1 SQVTM, CDR2 ANQGSEA. Written as DNA, the CDR3 is TGCAGCGTTGTGGTCGGGACATCACGGATCCACGAGCAGTACTTC. It encodes CSVVVGTSRIHEQYF.

This rearrangement joins TRBV4-2 to TRBJ2-2; D unresolved. In germline, CDR1 is LGHNA, CDR2 YNFKEQ. The CDR3 is made up of 14 amino acids. Trimming took 0 bases from V and 3 from J, leaving 5 bases between them. The CDR3 DNA sequence: TGTGCCAGCAGCCAAGATTGGGACACCGGGGAGCTGTTTTTT. Protein product: CASSQDWDTGELFF.

The chain couples TRBV24-1 to TRBJ2-7; D remains ambiguous. CDR3 size: 13 residues. In germline, CDR1 is KGHDR, CDR2 SFDVKD. The V and J ends lost 4 bases and 2 bases respectively, with 8 bases between them. CDR3 DNA sequence: TGTGCCACCAGTGACGGAGCTGCCTACGAGCAGTACTTC. Translated, it gives CATSDGAAYEQYF.

This clonotype was recorded many times. This rearrangement joins TRBV29-1 to TRBJ2-7, with 9 positions matching TRBD1. This CDR3 is 14 amino acids long. After removal of 5 bases from V and 6 bases from J, the junction contained 11 bases not matched to a gene. The V gene's germline CDR1 is SQVTM and CDR2 ANQGSEA. The CDR3 here is CSVQTGGASGEQYF. CDR3 in DNA: TGCAGCGTTCAAACAGGGGGCGCGTCGGGCGAGCAGTACTTC.

This chain uses TRBV6-2 or TRBV6-3 with TRBJ2-1; D remains unclear. CDR3 length: 12 residues. From germline, CDR1 is MNHEY and CDR2 SVGEGT. V was cut by 10 bases and J by 1 base, with 8 bases left in between. The CDR3 region is CATTRSYNEQFF. CDR3 sequence (DNA): TGTGCCACGACAAGGTCCTACAATGAGCAGTTCTTC.

In this sample, this clonotype turned up a few times. V usage is TRBV4-3 and J usage is TRBJ1-1; D is unclear. Trimming pared 11 bases from V and 4 bases from J, leaving 20 bases between. Germline-derived CDR1 and CDR2 are LGHNA and YSLEER. The CDR3 has 14 amino acids. CDR3 nucleotide sequence: TGCGCCCCCGAGGCAGTAGGTGTTGGCACTGAAGCTTTCTTT. The encoded protein is CAPEAVGVGTEAFF.

Remarks on this clonotype: An end of the junction does not agree with germline; a read error may underlie this. The rearrangement uses TRBV12-3 or TRBV12-4 and TRBJ2-3; 7 nucleotides line up with TRBD1. This CDR3 has 13 residues. In DNA, the CDR3 is TGTGCCGGACAGACAGGGAACACAGATACGCCGTATTTT. Protein sequence: CAGQTGNTDTPYF.

V and J are TRBV20-1 and TRBJ1-2; TRBD1 matches at 9 bases. There are 14 residues in the CDR3. V lost 4 bases to trimming and J lost 4 bases; unmatched junction nucleotides: 7. The V gene's germline CDR1 is DFQATT and CDR2 SNEGSKA (reference sequence). The CDR3 region has the DNA TGCAGTGCTACTGCCGGACAGGGGATCTATGGCTACACCTTC. Translated, it gives CSATAGQGIYGYTF.

This clonotype was found a few times. This sequence joins TRBV10-3 and TRBJ1-2, with D unresolved. CDR3 length equals 15 residues. The germline V gene has CDR1 ENHRY and CDR2 SYGVKD. The V end lost 3 bases, the J end lost 0 bases, and 11 bases lay between the germline ends. The CDR3 sequence is CAISDISLANYGYTF. CDR3 in DNA: TGTGCCATCAGTGACATAAGCCTAGCTAACTATGGCTACACCTTC.

The rearrangement uses TRBV20-1 and TRBJ2-5; the D gene is possibly TRBD1 (7 bases). There are 17 residues in the CDR3. The V end was cut by 0 bases, the J end by 5 bases, with 22 bases between. Germline loops: CDR1 DFQATT, CDR2 SNEGSKA (reference sequence). The CDR3 DNA is TGCAGTGCTAGAGAAGGAGGGAACACAGGGGTGTTCGAGACCCAGTACTTC. Its translation is CSAREGGNTGVFETQYF.

This clonotype was picked up many times. The V call is TRBV4-3, the J call TRBJ1-5; D is unclear. Trimming took off 0 bases at V and 4 bases at J, with 4 bases between the two ends. CDR1 is LGHNA and CDR2 is YSLEER in the germline V gene. This CDR3 is 13 amino acids long. CDR3 amino acids: CASSQDINQPQHF. For the CDR3, the DNA is TGCGCCAGCAGCCAAGACATTAATCAGCCCCAGCATTTT.

This clonotype turned up a few times. The chain links TRBV2 to TRBJ2-7, with D perhaps TRBD1 (6 bases). CDR1 and CDR2 (germline): SNHLY, FYNNEI. With 1 base removed from V and 2 bases from J, the gap between germline ends came to 15 bases. This CDR3 has 16 residues. The CDR3 DNA reads TGTGCCAGCAGTGAAGTTTCACAGGGAAGCCCCTACGAGCAGTACTTC. This sequence encodes CASSEVSQGSPYEQYF.

The sample holds a few counts of this clonotype. This chain uses TRBV29-1 with TRBJ2-1; D tentatively reads TRBD1 or TRBD2 (5 bases each). This CDR3 has 15 residues. Germline lookup yields CDR1 SQVTM and CDR2 ANQGSEA. The ends were cut back, 6 bases at V and 0 bases at J, with 15 bases in the middle. The CDR3 bases are TGCAGCGTCCGGGGCGGCGATAGCTCCTACAATGAGCAGTTCTTC. This codes for CSVRGGDSSYNEQFF.

Only a few counts were recorded for this clonotype. The chain employs TRBV25-1 and TRBJ2-4; D possibly corresponds to TRBD2 (6 bases). V was shortened by 8 bases and J by 13 bases, with 18 bases between the two germline ends. CDR3 length equals 12 residues. Germline assignment: CDR1 MGHDK and CDR2 SYGVNS. CDR3 residues: CASGEVSGEQYF. CDR3 in DNA: TGTGCCAGCGGGGAGGTGTCGGGGGAGCAGTACTTC.

The chain has TRBV29-1 and TRBJ1-3; 8 bases match TRBD1. CDR3 length: 13 amino acids. Unmatched junction bases numbered 4, after V lost 6 bases and J lost 3 bases. Per the germline V gene, CDR1 is SQVTM and CDR2 is ANQGSEA. The CDR3 DNA sequence: TGCAGCGTCAGGACAGGGAGTGGAAACACCATATATTTT. Translated: CSVRTGSGNTIYF.

This sequence joins TRBV4-2 and TRBJ1-4, with D hard to call. Germline CDR1 and CDR2: LGHNA and YNFKEQ. The CDR3 runs to 16 residues. Between the trimmed V and J ends, which lost 0 bases and 9 bases, there was a span of 17 bases. The CDR3 region is CASSQDMAGPSQKLFF. The DNA for the CDR3 is TGTGCCAGCAGCCAAGATATGGCAGGCCCAAGCCAAAAACTGTTTTTT.

The chain carries TRBV7-8 and TRBJ1-2; a weak D match, TRBD1 (6 bases). V was shortened by 7 bases and J by 4 bases, with 13 bases between the two germline ends. From germline, CDR1 is SGHVS and CDR2 FQNEAQ. The CDR3 spans 13 residues. CDR3 DNA: TGTGCCAGCACCCCGGGACACTTCTATGGCTACACCTTC. Protein sequence: CASTPGHFYGYTF.